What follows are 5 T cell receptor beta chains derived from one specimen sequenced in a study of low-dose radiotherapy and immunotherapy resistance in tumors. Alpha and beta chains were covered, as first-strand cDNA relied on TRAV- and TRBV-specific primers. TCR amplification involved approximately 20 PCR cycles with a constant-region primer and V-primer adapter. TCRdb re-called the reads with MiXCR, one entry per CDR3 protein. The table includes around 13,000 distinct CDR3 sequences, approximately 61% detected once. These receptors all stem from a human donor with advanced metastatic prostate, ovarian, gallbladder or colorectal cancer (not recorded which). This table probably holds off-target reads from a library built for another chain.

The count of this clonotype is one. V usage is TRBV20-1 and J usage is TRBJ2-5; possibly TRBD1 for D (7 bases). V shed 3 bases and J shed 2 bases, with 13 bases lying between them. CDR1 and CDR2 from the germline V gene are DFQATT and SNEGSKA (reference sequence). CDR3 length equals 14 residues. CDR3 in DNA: TGCAGTGCTAGTCGGGGGACAGAGCAAGAGACCCAGTACTTC. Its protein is CSASRGTEQETQYF.

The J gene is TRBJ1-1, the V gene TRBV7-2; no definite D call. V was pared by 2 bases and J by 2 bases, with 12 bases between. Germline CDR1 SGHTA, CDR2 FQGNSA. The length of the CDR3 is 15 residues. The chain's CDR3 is CASSLSRRTNTEAFF. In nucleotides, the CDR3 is TGTGCCAGCAGCTTATCAAGACGGACTAACACTGAAGCTTTCTTT.

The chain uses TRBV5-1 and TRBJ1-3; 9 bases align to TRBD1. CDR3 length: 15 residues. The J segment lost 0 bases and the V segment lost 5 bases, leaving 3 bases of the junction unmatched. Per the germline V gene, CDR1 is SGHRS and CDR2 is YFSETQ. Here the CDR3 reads CASRGQGLSGNTIYF. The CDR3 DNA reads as TGCGCCAGCAGGGGACAGGGACTCTCTGGAAACACCATATATTTT.

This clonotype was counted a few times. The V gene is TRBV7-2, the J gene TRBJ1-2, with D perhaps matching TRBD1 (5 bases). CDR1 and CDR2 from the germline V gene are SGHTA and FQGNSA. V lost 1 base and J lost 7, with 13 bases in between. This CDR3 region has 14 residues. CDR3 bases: TGTGCCAGCAGCTTAGAAGGCGGGGGTTCTGGCTACACCTTC. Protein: CASSLEGGGSGYTF.

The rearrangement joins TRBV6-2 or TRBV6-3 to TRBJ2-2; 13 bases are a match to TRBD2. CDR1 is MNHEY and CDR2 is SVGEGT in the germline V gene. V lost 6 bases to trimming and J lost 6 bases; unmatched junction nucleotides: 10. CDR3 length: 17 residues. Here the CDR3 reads CASRLGLAGPGAGELFF. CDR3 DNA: TGTGCCAGCAGATTGGGACTAGCGGGACCCGGAGCCGGGGAGCTGTTTTTT.